The clone carrying this T cell receptor beta chain showed up many times. The antigen remains undetermined. RNA served as the template for amplifying TCR beta CDR3 regions. HTBI primers were employed in first-round RT-PCR, then a second-round multiplex PCR followed. TCRdb re-called the multiplex PCR reads with MiXCR, one entry per CDR3 protein. The table has around 1.1 million distinct CDR3 sequences, about 35% seen once; the top ten hold approximately 12%. This entry comes from a study of Graves' ophthalmopathy and Graves' hyperthyroidism. Whole-study findings and limits: Separation of ophthalmopathy from stable hyperthyroidism was achieved by a 13-signature model, at around 90% sensitivity and under 82% specificity. In blood, most expanded thyroid clonotypes above 0.001 frequency were also detected.

Looked up from germline, CDR1 is SEHNR and CDR2 is FQNEAQ (reference sequence). The CDR3 length is 16 residues. The V end lost 5 bases, the J end lost 4 bases, and 20 bases lay between the germline ends. Eligible hyperthyroidism cases comprised new diagnoses of under 2 months' duration in individuals aged 18 to 65. It was on clinical symptoms, serum thyroxine, TRAb, thyroid ultrasound and orbital computed tomography that diagnosis relied. This chain uses TRBV7-9 with TRBJ1-1; no reliable D call. The source is an adult man with Graves' hyperthyroidism. Sequenced material: peripheral blood or thyroid tissue (not recorded which). CDR3 protein: CASSGLNTKDSTEAFF. In DNA form, the CDR3 reads TGTGCCAGCAGCGGGCTCAACACGAAGGATAGCACTGAAGCTTTCTTT.